The rows below give T cell receptor beta chains drawn from one sample of a study of graft-versus-host responses after intestinal transplantation. The protocol was immunoSEQ multiplex PCR, while the TCRdb copy is restricted to in-frame clones and leaves out a portion. This sample yields about 70,000 clones, of which around 95% are seen a single time; around 0.56% belongs to the top ten. Antigen specificity for these receptors is unknown. The source material was unstimulated CD8+ T cells sorted from spleen or lymph node cells, sampled before intestinal transplant. These receptors all stem from a human donor who received an intestinal transplant. CDR3s include the opening cysteine and the closing phenylalanine or tryptophan. A D gene is named only where the DNA matches it firmly. Some rows mark clone size as missing; the rest say once, few, many or name a class of expanded clone.

j_call | clone_size | v_call | d_call | cdr3_aa | cdr3_nt
TRBJ1-1 | NA | TRBV28 | NA | CASTVSRVMNTEAFF | TGTGCCAGCACCGTTTCCCGAGTAATGAACACTGAAGCTTTCTTT
TRBJ2-7 | NA | TRBV5-5 | TRBD1 | CASSWWDSTDEQYF | TGTGCCAGCAGCTGGTGGGACAGTACCGACGAGCAGTACTTC
TRBJ2-1 | NA | TRBV19 | NA | CASSGGASYNEQFF | TGTGCCAGTAGTGGGGGGGCTTCCTACAATGAGCAGTTCTTC
TRBJ2-7 | NA | TRBV5-6 | TRBD2 | CASSCVGLACEQYF | TGTGCCAGCAGCTGCGTGGGACTAGCGTGCGAGCAGTACTTC
TRBJ2-1 | NA | TRBV11-2 | TRBD2 | CASSLDALAGHNEQFF | TGTGCCAGCAGCTTAGATGCTCTAGCGGGGCACAATGAGCAGTTCTTC
TRBJ2-7 | NA | TRBV2 | NA | CASSTADGLSYEQYF | TGTGCCAGCAGTACCGCGGACGGGCTCTCCTACGAGCAGTACTTC
TRBJ1-1 | once | TRBV5-5 | NA | CASSLVNTEAFF | TGTGCCAGCAGCCTTGTGAACACTGAAGCTTTCTTT
TRBJ1-1 | NA | TRBV6-5 | NA | CASSYTENTEAFF | TGTGCCAGCAGTTACACGGAGAACACTGAAGCTTTCTTT
TRBJ2-5 | NA | TRBV28 | NA | CAAGGTQYF | TGTGCAGCCGGGGGGACCCAGTACTTC
TRBJ2-3 | NA | TRBV9 | NA | CASSVEGEDTQYF | TGTGCCAGCAGCGTAGAGGGTGAAGATACGCAGTATTTT
TRBJ1-1 | NA | TRBV2 | NA | CASFFSVGAAEAFF | TGTGCCAGCTTTTTTTCCGTTGGGGCAGCTGAAGCTTTCTTT
TRBJ2-1 | NA | TRBV2 | TRBD1 | CASTYRGSYNEQFF | TGTGCCAGCACTTACAGGGGGTCCTACAATGAGCAGTTCTTC
TRBJ2-7 | NA | TRBV7-6 | NA | CASSLGGLYEQYF | TGTGCCAGCAGCTTAGGTGGACTTTACGAGCAGTACTTC
TRBJ2-7 | once | TRBV19 | TRBD1 | CASSIATGNEQYF | TGTGCCAGTAGTATAGCGACAGGGAACGAGCAGTACTTC
TRBJ1-2 | NA | TRBV6-1 | NA | CASSSSDYGYTF | TGTGCCAGCAGTTCGAGTGACTATGGCTACACCTTC
TRBJ2-5 | NA | TRBV30 | TRBD1 | CAWSPGVTGGTETQYF | TGTGCCTGGAGCCCAGGGGTGACAGGGGGAACGGAGACCCAGTACTTC
TRBJ2-1 | once | TRBV7-8 | TRBD2 | CASSTDLAGPYNEQFF | TGTGCCAGCAGCACCGATCTAGCGGGCCCGTACAATGAGCAGTTCTTC
TRBJ1-2 | once | TRBV18 | NA | CASSPPGCPGGEYGYTF | TGTGCCAGCTCACCACCGGGTTGTCCAGGAGGGGAATATGGCTACACCTTC
TRBJ2-1 | NA | TRBV7-2 | NA | CASSLIFGNLYNEQFF | TGTGCCAGCAGCTTAATTTTCGGTAACCTGTACAATGAGCAGTTCTTC
TRBJ2-3 | NA | TRBV7-3 | NA | CASSLTGAAEYTDTQYF | TGTGCCAGCAGCCTTACGGGGGCAGCGGAGTACACAGATACGCAGTATTTT
TRBJ2-1 | NA | TRBV7-9 | TRBD2 | CASIGTSGTSYNEQFF | TGTGCCAGCATCGGGACTAGCGGCACCTCCTACAATGAGCAGTTCTTC
TRBJ1-2 | NA | TRBV6-5 | TRBD1 | CASSDRGDGYTF | TGTGCCAGCAGCGACAGGGGGGATGGCTACACCTTC
TRBJ1-2 | NA | TRBV27 | NA | CASTPLGEGSHGYTF | TGTGCCAGCACCCCCCTGGGGGAGGGGAGCCATGGCTACACCTTC
TRBJ2-1 | NA | TRBV6-5 | NA | CASSYHRIQGNEQFF | TGTGCCAGCAGTTACCACCGGATACAGGGAAATGAGCAGTTCTTC
TRBJ2-1 | NA | TRBV29-1 | TRBD2 | CSVLLAGGRNEQFF | TGCAGCGTCTTACTAGCGGGAGGGAGGAATGAGCAGTTCTTC
TRBJ2-1 | NA | TRBV5-1 | NA | CASSPSGTYNEQFF | TGCGCCAGCAGCCCGTCCGGGACTTACAATGAGCAGTTCTTC
TRBJ2-2 | NA | TRBV5-1 | TRBD1 | CASSLKTGGDFTGELFF | TGCGCCAGCAGCCTGAAGACAGGGGGCGACTTCACCGGGGAGCTGTTTTTT
TRBJ1-4 | NA | TRBV2 | NA | CASSEEGADYEKLFF | TGTGCCAGCAGTGAAGAAGGGGCGGATTATGAAAAACTGTTTTTT
TRBJ2-1 | NA | TRBV5-4 | TRBD1 | CASSLGDRGYNEQFF | TGTGCCAGCAGCTTGGGGGACAGGGGTTACAATGAGCAGTTCTTC
TRBJ2-1 | NA | TRBV7-2 | NA | CASSLVLADNEQFF | TGTGCCAGCAGCTTGGTATTGGCGGACAATGAGCAGTTCTTC
TRBJ2-3 | once | TRBV5-1 | NA | CASSLTSLVGDTQYF | TGCGCCAGCAGCTTGACTAGTTTGGTCGGAGATACGCAGTATTTT
TRBJ1-1 | NA | TRBV27 | TRBD1 | CASTDRGEAFF | TGTGCCAGCACAGACAGGGGTGAAGCTTTCTTT
TRBJ1-2 | once | TRBV30 | NA | CAWSVGGANYGYTF | TGTGCCTGGAGTGTCGGGGGCGCTAACTATGGCTACACCTTC
TRBJ2-6 | NA | TRBV27 | NA | CASSPSIGANVLTF | TGTGCCAGCAGTCCGTCCATTGGGGCCAACGTCCTGACTTTC
TRBJ2-7 | NA | TRBV4-1 | NA | CASSQEVSYEQYF | TGCGCCAGCAGCCAAGAGGTTTCCTACGAGCAGTACTTC
TRBJ1-4 | NA | TRBV15 | NA | CATSRDSTNEKLFF | TGTGCCACCAGCAGAGATTCAACTAATGAAAAACTGTTTTTT
TRBJ1-5 | NA | TRBV30 | NA | CAWAGGSNQPQHF | TGTGCCTGGGCCGGGGGCAGCAATCAGCCCCAGCATTTT
TRBJ1-4 | NA | TRBV19 | NA | CASSTQISPFNEKLFF | TGTGCCAGTAGTACGCAAATCAGTCCCTTTAATGAAAAACTGTTTTTT
TRBJ2-1 | NA | TRBV5-1 | TRBD1 | CASRPTDRGHYQGNEQFF | TGCGCCAGCAGACCGACGGACAGGGGGCATTATCAAGGGAATGAGCAGTTCTTC
TRBJ2-1 | NA | TRBV9 | NA | CASSVALGGTYNEQFF | TGTGCCAGCAGCGTAGCCCTCGGCGGAACCTACAATGAGCAGTTCTTC
TRBJ2-2 | few | TRBV5-1 | TRBD2 | CASSPTGLAGGPGVGELFF | TGCGCCAGCAGCCCAACCGGACTAGCGGGAGGGCCGGGGGTCGGGGAGCTGTTTTTT